A selection of T cell receptor beta chains follows, all from one sample in a study of response to subunit inactivated influenza vaccine. From the RT-PCR reads, TCRdb called clonotypes with MiXCR, one entry per CDR3 protein. The sample lists approximately 680,000 distinct CDR3 sequences, more than 15% occurring once. The material was PBMCs from blood, obtained roughly 13 days after vaccination. The receptor set was obtained from a man aged 50-59 years who received an inactivated influenza vaccine. The conserved cysteine and the conserved F or W are not part of the CDR3 here. The order of the fields is D gene, clone size, CDR3 length, V gene, CDR3 protein. D genes are given only for firm matches. Only some rows state a clone size, as once, few, many or a class for expanded clones.

d_call: NA
clone_size: many
cdr3_length: 11
v_call: TRBV5-1
cdr3_aa: ANSGPGKPEAF

d_call: NA
clone_size: few
cdr3_length: 12
v_call: TRBV12-3/TRBV12-4
cdr3_aa: ASSPGALYGELF

d_call: TRBD2
clone_size: NA
cdr3_length: 11
v_call: TRBV20-1
cdr3_aa: SAAGGSSLEQY

d_call: TRBD1
clone_size: NA
cdr3_length: 13
v_call: TRBV7-6
cdr3_aa: ASSERTGVSETQY

d_call: NA
clone_size: NA
cdr3_length: 12
v_call: TRBV11-1
cdr3_aa: ASSLALYYNEQF

d_call: TRBD1
clone_size: NA
cdr3_length: 11
v_call: TRBV7-2
cdr3_aa: ASSGLGQGRAF

d_call: NA
clone_size: NA
cdr3_length: 12
v_call: TRBV12-3/TRBV12-4
cdr3_aa: ASSLFGSFYEQY

d_call: TRBD1
clone_size: few
cdr3_length: 13
v_call: TRBV6-5
cdr3_aa: ASSYTLTGGSEAF

d_call: NA
clone_size: few
cdr3_length: 11
v_call: TRBV6-5
cdr3_aa: ASSYRGIYEQY

d_call: NA
clone_size: few
cdr3_length: 14
v_call: TRBV5-5
cdr3_aa: ASSSHYRVGTDTQY

d_call: TRBD1
clone_size: few
cdr3_length: 14
v_call: TRBV30
cdr3_aa: AWSTAGTVKYYGYT

d_call: TRBD2
clone_size: many
cdr3_length: 13
v_call: TRBV5-1
cdr3_aa: ASSLRREGGNEQF

d_call: NA
clone_size: NA
cdr3_length: 12
v_call: TRBV6-1
cdr3_aa: ASSETGFNSPLH

d_call: TRBD2
clone_size: NA
cdr3_length: 14
v_call: TRBV7-2
cdr3_aa: ASSSLGGGNTDTQY

d_call: TRBD1
clone_size: NA
cdr3_length: 13
v_call: TRBV5-1
cdr3_aa: ASSFLRDRAYEQY

d_call: NA
clone_size: many
cdr3_length: 13
v_call: TRBV7-9
cdr3_aa: ASSISFLAKNIQY

d_call: NA
clone_size: NA
cdr3_length: 14
v_call: TRBV3-1
cdr3_aa: ASSLRGGVSKNIQY

d_call: TRBD2
clone_size: few
cdr3_length: 13
v_call: TRBV10-1
cdr3_aa: ASSEAGGIYNEQF

d_call: TRBD1
clone_size: NA
cdr3_length: 10
v_call: TRBV29-1
cdr3_aa: SADRGMAEAF

d_call: TRBD2
clone_size: NA
cdr3_length: 13
v_call: TRBV6-1
cdr3_aa: ASSPTSDPRRAQY

d_call: NA
clone_size: few
cdr3_length: 12
v_call: TRBV7-9
cdr3_aa: ASSATGPSYGYT

d_call: NA
clone_size: NA
cdr3_length: 13
v_call: TRBV7-9
cdr3_aa: SSSLKAGSLHGYT

d_call: NA
clone_size: NA
cdr3_length: 13
v_call: TRBV29-1
cdr3_aa: SVEWAGSNTGELF

d_call: NA
clone_size: few
cdr3_length: 13
v_call: TRBV5-6
cdr3_aa: ASSLVGLGDYGYT

d_call: NA
clone_size: NA
cdr3_length: 12
v_call: TRBV12-3/TRBV12-4
cdr3_aa: ASSLVGFGTEAF

d_call: NA
clone_size: few
cdr3_length: 12
v_call: TRBV6-5
cdr3_aa: ASSYSRGTDTQY

d_call: NA
clone_size: many
cdr3_length: 12
v_call: TRBV6-5
cdr3_aa: ASSYGGGSYEQY

d_call: NA
clone_size: few
cdr3_length: 12
v_call: TRBV4-3
cdr3_aa: ASSQEWSSYEQY

d_call: NA
clone_size: NA
cdr3_length: 14
v_call: TRBV20-1
cdr3_aa: SARDQGRALGSPLH

d_call: NA
clone_size: NA
cdr3_length: 13
v_call: TRBV20-1
cdr3_aa: SARALTENTDTQY

d_call: NA
clone_size: few
cdr3_length: 14
v_call: TRBV24-1
cdr3_aa: ATSEVRQGRTDTQY

d_call: TRBD1
clone_size: few
cdr3_length: 14
v_call: TRBV5-5
cdr3_aa: ASSLGTGMNNQPQH

d_call: TRBD2
clone_size: NA
cdr3_length: 13
v_call: TRBV5-1
cdr3_aa: ASSLEGLATYEQY

d_call: NA
clone_size: NA
cdr3_length: 12
v_call: TRBV4-1
cdr3_aa: ASSQESHSYEQY

d_call: NA
clone_size: NA
cdr3_length: 15
v_call: TRBV3-1
cdr3_aa: ASSQAGRISYNSPLH

d_call: TRBD2
clone_size: few
cdr3_length: 18
v_call: TRBV4-3
cdr3_aa: ASSQESGTSGRTTKNIQY

d_call: NA
clone_size: few
cdr3_length: 13
v_call: TRBV5-6
cdr3_aa: ASSLAQGYTGELF

d_call: NA
clone_size: few
cdr3_length: 14
v_call: TRBV5-1
cdr3_aa: ASSLSGGAPTGELF

d_call: NA
clone_size: NA
cdr3_length: 8
v_call: TRBV23-1
cdr3_aa: ARFRYEQY

d_call: NA
clone_size: NA
cdr3_length: 15
v_call: TRBV7-8
cdr3_aa: ASSLATPGGDYYEQY

d_call: NA
clone_size: NA
cdr3_length: 10
v_call: TRBV20-1
cdr3_aa: SVRPGDQPQH

d_call: TRBD1
clone_size: many
cdr3_length: 12
v_call: TRBV7-2
cdr3_aa: ASSPGQGRQPQH

d_call: NA
clone_size: few
cdr3_length: 13
v_call: TRBV7-2
cdr3_aa: ASSIIATRGETQY

d_call: NA
clone_size: few
cdr3_length: 13
v_call: TRBV20-1
cdr3_aa: SASHSSRGRNEQF

d_call: NA
clone_size: NA
cdr3_length: 12
v_call: TRBV20-1
cdr3_aa: SARVLSNTGELF

d_call: TRBD2
clone_size: NA
cdr3_length: 11
v_call: TRBV20-1
cdr3_aa: SAGLAGDYEQY

d_call: TRBD2
clone_size: few
cdr3_length: 12
v_call: TRBV29-1
cdr3_aa: SVDQLAGVNEQF

d_call: NA
clone_size: few
cdr3_length: 10
v_call: TRBV6-6
cdr3_aa: ASRGRDYGYT

d_call: NA
clone_size: NA
cdr3_length: 10
v_call: TRBV2
cdr3_aa: ASSNGAEPLH

d_call: TRBD2
clone_size: many
cdr3_length: 12
v_call: TRBV11-2
cdr3_aa: ATSSGLGQETQY

d_call: NA
clone_size: many
cdr3_length: 14
v_call: TRBV2
cdr3_aa: ASSGTGSGAKNIQY

d_call: NA
clone_size: NA
cdr3_length: 13
v_call: TRBV5-1
cdr3_aa: ASSLVSQTAGELF

d_call: NA
clone_size: few
cdr3_length: 13
v_call: TRBV27
cdr3_aa: ASRVDSSIGYGYT

d_call: NA
clone_size: NA
cdr3_length: 10
v_call: TRBV29-1
cdr3_aa: SVVGTSREQY

d_call: NA
clone_size: few
cdr3_length: 12
v_call: TRBV20-1
cdr3_aa: SARDQGSTDTQY

d_call: NA
clone_size: few
cdr3_length: 12
v_call: TRBV4-3
cdr3_aa: ASSQDVLAEKLF

d_call: NA
clone_size: many
cdr3_length: 12
v_call: TRBV6-2/TRBV6-3
cdr3_aa: ASSRLTVLGELF